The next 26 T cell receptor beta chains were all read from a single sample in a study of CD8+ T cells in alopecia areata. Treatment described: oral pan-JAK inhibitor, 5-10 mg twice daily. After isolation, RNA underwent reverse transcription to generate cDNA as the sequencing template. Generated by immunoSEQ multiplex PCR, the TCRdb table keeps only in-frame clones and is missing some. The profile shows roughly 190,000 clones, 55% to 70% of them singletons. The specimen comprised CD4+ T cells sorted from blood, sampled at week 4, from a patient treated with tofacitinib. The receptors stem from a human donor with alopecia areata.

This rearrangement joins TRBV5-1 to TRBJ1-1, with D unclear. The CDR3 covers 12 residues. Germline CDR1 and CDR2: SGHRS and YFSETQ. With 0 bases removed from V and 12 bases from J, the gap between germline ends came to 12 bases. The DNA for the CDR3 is TGCGCCAGCAGCTTGGACACTTTTATAACTTTCTTT. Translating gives CASSLDTFITFF.

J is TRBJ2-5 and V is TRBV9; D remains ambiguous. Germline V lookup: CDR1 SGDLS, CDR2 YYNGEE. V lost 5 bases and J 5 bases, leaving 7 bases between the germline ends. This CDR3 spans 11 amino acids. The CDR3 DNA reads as TGTGCCAGCAGTACGGAGGAGACCCAGTACTTC. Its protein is CASSTEETQYF.

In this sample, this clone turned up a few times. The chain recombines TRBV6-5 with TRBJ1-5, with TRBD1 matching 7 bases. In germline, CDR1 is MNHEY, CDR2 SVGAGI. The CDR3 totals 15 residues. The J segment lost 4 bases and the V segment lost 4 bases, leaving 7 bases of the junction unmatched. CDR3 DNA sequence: TGTGCCAGCAGTTTAACGGGACAGCGAAATCAGCCCCAGCATTTT. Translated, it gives CASSLTGQRNQPQHF.

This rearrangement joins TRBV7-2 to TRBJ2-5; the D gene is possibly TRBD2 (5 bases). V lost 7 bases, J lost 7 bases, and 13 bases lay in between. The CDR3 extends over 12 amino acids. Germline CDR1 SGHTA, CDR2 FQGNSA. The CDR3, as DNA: TGTGCCAGCACCAAACTAGAGGCGACCCAGTACTTC. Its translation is CASTKLEATQYF. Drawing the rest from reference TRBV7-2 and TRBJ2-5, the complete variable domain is GAGVSQSPSNKVTEKGKDVELRCDPISGHTALYWYRQSLGQGLEFLIYFQGNSAPDKSGLPSDRFSAERTGGSVSTLTIQRTQQEDSAVYLCASTKLEATQYFGPGTRLLVL.

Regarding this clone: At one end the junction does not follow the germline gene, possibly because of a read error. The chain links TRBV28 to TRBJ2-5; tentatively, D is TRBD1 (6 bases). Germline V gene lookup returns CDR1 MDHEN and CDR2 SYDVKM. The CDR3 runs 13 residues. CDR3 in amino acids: CASRDSLEETQHF. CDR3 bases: TGTGCCAGCAGGGACAGCTTAGAAGAGACCCAGCACTTC.

CDR3 loop: CSVGGWTDTQYF. CDR3 nucleotide sequence: TGCAGCGTTGGGGGGTGGACAGATACGCAGTATTTT. The genes are TRBV29-1 and TRBJ2-3; D could derive from TRBD1 or TRBD2 (5 bases each). The CDR3 covers 12 residues. The V gene lost 4 bases and the J gene lost 3 bases, with 8 bases spanning the gap. Per the germline V gene, CDR1 is SQVTM and CDR2 is ANQGSEA.

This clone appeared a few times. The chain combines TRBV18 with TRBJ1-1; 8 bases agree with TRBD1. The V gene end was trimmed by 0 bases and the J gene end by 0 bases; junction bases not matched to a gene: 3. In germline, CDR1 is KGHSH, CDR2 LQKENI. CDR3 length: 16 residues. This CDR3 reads CASSPPSGGMNTEAFF. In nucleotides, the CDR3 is TGTGCCAGCTCACCACCGTCAGGGGGCATGAACACTGAAGCTTTCTTT. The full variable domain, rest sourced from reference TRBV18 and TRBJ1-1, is NAGVMQNPRHLVRRRGQEARLRCSPMKGHSHVYWYRQLPEEGLKFMVYLQKENIIDESGMPKERFSAEFPKEGPSILRIQQVVRGDSAAYFCASSPPSGGMNTEAFFGQGTRLTVV.

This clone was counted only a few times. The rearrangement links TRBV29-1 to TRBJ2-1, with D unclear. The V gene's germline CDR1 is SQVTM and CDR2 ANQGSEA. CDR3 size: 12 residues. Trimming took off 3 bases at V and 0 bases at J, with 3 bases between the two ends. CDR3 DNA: TGCAGCGTTGATCGCTCCTACAATGAGCAGTTCTTC. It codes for CSVDRSYNEQFF.

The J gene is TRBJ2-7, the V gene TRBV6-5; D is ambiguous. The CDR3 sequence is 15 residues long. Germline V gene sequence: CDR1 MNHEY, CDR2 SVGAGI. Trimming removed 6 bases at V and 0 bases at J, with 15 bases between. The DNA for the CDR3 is TGTGCCAGCAGCCCAGTGAGCTATAACTCCTACGAGCAGTACTTC. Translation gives CASSPVSYNSYEQYF.

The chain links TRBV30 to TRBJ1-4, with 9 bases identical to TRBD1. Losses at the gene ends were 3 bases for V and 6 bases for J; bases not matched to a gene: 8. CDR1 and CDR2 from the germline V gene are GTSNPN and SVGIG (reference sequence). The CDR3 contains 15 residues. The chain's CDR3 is CAWRPAGTGYEKLFF. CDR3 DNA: TGTGCCTGGAGGCCGGCGGGGACAGGGTATGAAAAACTGTTTTTT.

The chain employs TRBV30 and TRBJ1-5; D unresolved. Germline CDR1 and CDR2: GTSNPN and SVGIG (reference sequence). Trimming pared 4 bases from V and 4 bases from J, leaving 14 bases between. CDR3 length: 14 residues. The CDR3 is CAWKPWQLNQPQHF. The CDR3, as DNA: TGTGCCTGGAAACCTTGGCAGCTTAATCAGCCCCAGCATTTT.

The CDR3 nucleotides are TGCAGCGTTGTTGTAAGGGGCCTCGGCGGCGAGCAGTACTTC. This gives the protein CSVVVRGLGGEQYF. The rearrangement uses TRBV29-1 and TRBJ2-7; tentative D call: TRBD1 (5 bases). CDR3 length: 14 residues. V was shortened by 4 bases and J by 6 bases, with 19 bases between the two germline ends. The germline V gene has CDR1 SQVTM and CDR2 ANQGSEA.

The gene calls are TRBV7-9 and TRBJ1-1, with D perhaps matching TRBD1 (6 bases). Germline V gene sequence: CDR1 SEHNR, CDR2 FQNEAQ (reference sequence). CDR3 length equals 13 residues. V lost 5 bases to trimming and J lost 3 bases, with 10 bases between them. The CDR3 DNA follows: TGTGCCAGCAGCCCTAACAGGGACACTGAAGCTTTCTTT. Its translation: CASSPNRDTEAFF.

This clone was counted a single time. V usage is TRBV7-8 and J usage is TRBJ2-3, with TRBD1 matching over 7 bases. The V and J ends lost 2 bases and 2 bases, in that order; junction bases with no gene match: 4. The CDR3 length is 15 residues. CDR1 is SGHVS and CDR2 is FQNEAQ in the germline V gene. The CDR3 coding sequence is TGTGCCAGCAGCTTACGGGACAGACTCACAGATACGCAGTATTTT. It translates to CASSLRDRLTDTQYF.

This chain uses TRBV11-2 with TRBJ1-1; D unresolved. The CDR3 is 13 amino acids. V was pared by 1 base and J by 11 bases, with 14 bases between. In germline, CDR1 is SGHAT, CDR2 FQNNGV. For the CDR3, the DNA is TGTGCCAGCAGCTTAGGGCGCCAGATGAGGGCTTTCTTT. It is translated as CASSLGRQMRAFF.

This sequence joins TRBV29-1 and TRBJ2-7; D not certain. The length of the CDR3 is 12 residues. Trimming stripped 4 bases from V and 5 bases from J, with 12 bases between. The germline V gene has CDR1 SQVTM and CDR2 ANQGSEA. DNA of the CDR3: TGCAGCGTTGGGGTCCAACCCAACGAGCAGTACTTC. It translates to CSVGVQPNEQYF.

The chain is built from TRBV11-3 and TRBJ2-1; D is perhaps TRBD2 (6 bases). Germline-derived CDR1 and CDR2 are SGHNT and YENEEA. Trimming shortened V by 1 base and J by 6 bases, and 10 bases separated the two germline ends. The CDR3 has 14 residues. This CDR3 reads CASSLVAGSNEQFF. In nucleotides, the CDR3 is TGTGCCAGCAGCTTAGTGGCGGGGAGCAATGAGCAGTTCTTC.

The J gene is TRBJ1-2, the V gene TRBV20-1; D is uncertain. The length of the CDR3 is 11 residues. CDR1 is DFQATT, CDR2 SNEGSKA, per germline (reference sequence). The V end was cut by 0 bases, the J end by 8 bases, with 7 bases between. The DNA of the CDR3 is TGCAGTGCTAGAGATTGGAGGGGCTACACCTTC. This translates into CSARDWRGYTF.

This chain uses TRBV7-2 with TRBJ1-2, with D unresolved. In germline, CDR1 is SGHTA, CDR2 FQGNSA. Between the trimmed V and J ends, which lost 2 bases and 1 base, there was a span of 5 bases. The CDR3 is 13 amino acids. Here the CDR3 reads CASSLNSNYGYTF. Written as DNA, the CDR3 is TGTGCCAGCAGCTTAAACAGTAACTATGGCTACACCTTC. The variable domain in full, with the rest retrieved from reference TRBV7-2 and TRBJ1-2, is GAGVSQSPSNKVTEKGKDVELRCDPISGHTALYWYRQSLGQGLEFLIYFQGNSAPDKSGLPSDRFSAERTGGSVSTLTIQRTQQEDSAVYLCASSLNSNYGYTFGSGTRLTVV.

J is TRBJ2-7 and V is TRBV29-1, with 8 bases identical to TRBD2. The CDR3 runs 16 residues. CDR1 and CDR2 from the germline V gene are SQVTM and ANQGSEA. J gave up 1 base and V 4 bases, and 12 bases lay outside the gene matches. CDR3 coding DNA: TGCAGCGTTGGTGCCTTCCCGGGAGGGAGGTCCTACGAGCAGTACTTC. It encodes CSVGAFPGGRSYEQYF.

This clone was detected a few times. CDR3 protein: CSVDLPQGHYGYTF. As DNA, the CDR3 is TGCAGCGTTGACCTACCGCAGGGGCACTATGGCTACACCTTC. This chain joins TRBV29-1 and TRBJ1-2, with D possibly matching TRBD1 (6 bases). V lost 3 bases and J 3 bases, leaving 14 bases between the germline ends. Germline lookup yields CDR1 SQVTM and CDR2 ANQGSEA. The CDR3 extends over 14 amino acids.

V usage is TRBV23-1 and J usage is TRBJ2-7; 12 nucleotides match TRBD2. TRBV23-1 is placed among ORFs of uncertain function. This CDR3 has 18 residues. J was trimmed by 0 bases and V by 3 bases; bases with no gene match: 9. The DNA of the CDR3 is TGCGCCAGCAGTCACACCTCAGGACTAGCGGGATGCTCCTACGAGCAGTACTTC. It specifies CASSHTSGLAGCSYEQYF.

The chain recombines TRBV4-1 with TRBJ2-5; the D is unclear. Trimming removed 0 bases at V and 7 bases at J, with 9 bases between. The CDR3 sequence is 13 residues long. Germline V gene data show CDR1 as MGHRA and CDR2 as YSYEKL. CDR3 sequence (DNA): TGCGCCAGCAGCCAAGATCGGCCGGGGACCCAGTACTTC. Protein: CASSQDRPGTQYF.

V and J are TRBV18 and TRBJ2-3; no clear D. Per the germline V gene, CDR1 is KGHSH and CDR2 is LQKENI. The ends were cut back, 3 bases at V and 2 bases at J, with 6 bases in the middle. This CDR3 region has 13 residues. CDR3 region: CASSPTNTDTQYF. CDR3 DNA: TGTGCCAGCTCACCCACGAACACAGATACGCAGTATTTT. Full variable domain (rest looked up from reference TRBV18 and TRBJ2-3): NAGVMQNPRHLVRRRGQEARLRCSPMKGHSHVYWYRQLPEEGLKFMVYLQKENIIDESGMPKERFSAEFPKEGPSILRIQQVVRGDSAAYFCASSPTNTDTQYFGPGTRLTVL.

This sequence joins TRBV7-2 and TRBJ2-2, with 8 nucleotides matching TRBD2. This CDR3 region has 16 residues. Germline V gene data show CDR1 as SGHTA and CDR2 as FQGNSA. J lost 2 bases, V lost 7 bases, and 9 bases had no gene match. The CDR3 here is CASNVPGLGNTGELFF. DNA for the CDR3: TGTGCCAGCAACGTACCGGGACTAGGCAACACCGGGGAGCTGTTTTTT.

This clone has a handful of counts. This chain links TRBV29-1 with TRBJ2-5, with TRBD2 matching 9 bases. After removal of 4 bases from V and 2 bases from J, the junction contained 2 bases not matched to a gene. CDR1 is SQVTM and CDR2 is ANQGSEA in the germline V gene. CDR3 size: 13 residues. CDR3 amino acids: CSVATSGQETQYF. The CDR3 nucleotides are TGCAGCGTTGCTACTAGCGGGCAAGAGACCCAGTACTTC.